Following are 28 T cell receptor beta chains from one sample sequenced in a study of blood T cell repertoires in COVID-19. Here immunoSEQ multiplex PCR was the method, and the copy in TCRdb shows in-frame clones only, minus some. The data contain fewer than 150,000 clones, around 79% of them singletons. The specimen was peripheral blood. The source of these receptors is a man older than 75 with acute or convalescent COVID-19.

The chain combines TRBV5-1 with TRBJ2-3; D is perhaps TRBD1 (6 bases). Germline-derived CDR1 and CDR2 are SGHRS and YFSETQ. This CDR3 is 15 amino acids long. Trimming removed 5 bases from V and 0 bases from J, with 13 bases in between. The CDR3 DNA follows: TGCGCCAGCAGGCCTACAGGGCTCAGCACAGATACGCAGTATTTT. Encoded protein: CASRPTGLSTDTQYF.

This clone ranks as medium-sized. This chain links TRBV19 with TRBJ2-7, with D maybe TRBD2 (5 bases). CDR3 length: 14 residues. V lost 3 bases, J lost 6 bases, and 15 bases lay in between. Germline-derived CDR1 and CDR2 are LNHDA and SQIVND (reference sequence). The CDR3 nucleotides read TGTGCCAGTAGTATGACCAGTTTAGAGGGCGAGCAGTACTTC. This translates into CASSMTSLEGEQYF.

V usage is TRBV4-3 and J usage is TRBJ1-6; D possibly corresponds to TRBD1 (5 bases). The V gene lost 0 bases and the J gene lost 1 base, with 10 bases spanning the gap. Germline CDR1 reads LGHNA; CDR2 reads YSLEER. This CDR3 contains 17 residues. The DNA of the CDR3 is TGCGCCAGCAGCCAAGAAGCGGGGGGATCCTATAATTCACCCCTCCACTTT. This codes for CASSQEAGGSYNSPLHF.

The chain uses TRBV7-2 and TRBJ2-2; 7 bases match TRBD1. This CDR3 is built from 17 residues. V shed 8 bases, J shed 4 bases, and the junction held 16 bases outside the gene matches. The V gene's germline CDR1 is SGHTA and CDR2 FQGNSA. CDR3 coding DNA: TGTGCCAGCCGAAGACCAGGAATACAGGGGCCCACCGGGGAGCTGTTTTTT. Translating it yields CASRRPGIQGPTGELFF. The full variable domain, completed using reference TRBV7-2 and TRBJ2-2, is GAGVSQSPSNKVTEKGKDVELRCDPISGHTALYWYRQSLGQGLEFLIYFQGNSAPDKSGLPSDRFSAERTGGSVSTLTIQRTQQEDSAVYLCASRRPGIQGPTGELFFGEGSRLTVL.

This clone was seen more than once but under ten times. The chain carries TRBV5-4 and TRBJ1-1; possible D gene TRBD1, 5 bases. V shed 2 bases and J shed 0 bases, with 11 bases lying between them. The CDR3 extends over 15 amino acids. Germline CDR1 SGHNT, CDR2 YYREEE (reference sequence). In DNA form, the CDR3 reads TGTGCCAGCAGCTTCGCGGGACGCATGAACACTGAAGCTTTCTTT. This gives the protein CASSFAGRMNTEAFF.

This clone turned up a few times. The chain employs TRBV5-1 and TRBJ2-7; D ambiguous. The germline CDR1 and CDR2 sequences are SGHRS and YFSETQ. The CDR3 has 12 amino acids. V dropped 4 bases and J dropped 1 base, with 6 bases sitting between them. The DNA for the CDR3 is TGCGCCAGCAGCCAAACTTCCTACGAGCAGTACTTC. Protein sequence: CASSQTSYEQYF.

V gene TRBV30 combines with J gene TRBJ1-2, with D perhaps matching TRBD1 (6 bases). Germline loops: CDR1 GTSNPN, CDR2 SVGIG (reference sequence). The V and J ends lost 8 bases and 4 bases respectively, with 11 bases between them. This CDR3 has 11 amino acids. CDR3 region: CARQDFYGYTF. CDR3 DNA sequence: TGTGCCCGACAGGATTTCTATGGCTACACCTTC.

This clone was counted ten times or more. The chain carries TRBV10-3 and TRBJ1-3, with a weak D call TRBD1 (6 bases). CDR1 is ENHRY and CDR2 is SYGVKD in the germline V gene. Trimming stripped 6 bases from V and 8 bases from J, with 14 bases between. This CDR3 has 13 residues. CDR3 DNA sequence: TGTGCCATCAGGAGGCCGGGGGGCCACACCATATATTTT. This encodes CAIRRPGGHTIYF.

V and J are TRBV6-5 and TRBJ2-7, with TRBD1 as a possible D gene (5 bases). Germline V gene sequence: CDR1 MNHEY, CDR2 SVGAGI. Trimming stripped 6 bases from V and 3 bases from J, with 18 bases between. The CDR3 totals 15 residues. CDR3 region: CASSRDRSPFYEQYF. The CDR3, as DNA: TGTGCCAGCAGCCGAGACAGATCACCCTTCTACGAGCAGTACTTC.

The chain links TRBV19 to TRBJ1-4, with TRBD1 matching over 9 bases. V trimming: 7 bases; J trimming: 8 bases; junction bases outside the gene matches: 14. The CDR3 totals 16 residues. Germline V gives CDR1 LNHDA, CDR2 SQIVND (reference sequence). The CDR3 DNA follows: TGTGCCAGTAAATGGGGACAGGGTACGAGCTACGAAAAACTGTTTTTT. Translated, it gives CASKWGQGTSYEKLFF.

The chain recombines TRBV6-5 with TRBJ2-1; 11 bases are shared with TRBD2. This CDR3 is built from 16 residues. V gave up 4 bases and J gave up 4 bases; unmatched junction bases: 6. The germline CDR1 and CDR2 sequences are MNHEY and SVGAGI. The CDR3 nucleotides read TGTGCCAGCAGTTCCCCGACTAGCGGGGCATACAATGAGCAGTTCTTC. Translating it yields CASSSPTSGAYNEQFF.

CDR3 DNA sequence: TGTGCCAGTAGTGGCGGGGGCAACAATGAGCAGTTCTTC. It encodes CASSGGGNNEQFF. The J gene is TRBJ2-1, the V gene TRBV19; a possible D gene is TRBD2 (7 bases). With 5 bases removed from V and 5 bases from J, the gap between germline ends came to 10 bases. Looked up from germline, CDR1 is LNHDA and CDR2 is SQIVND (reference sequence). The CDR3 extends over 13 amino acids.

The rearrangement links TRBV2 to TRBJ1-3; a possible D gene is TRBD1 (6 bases). Germline V gene data show CDR1 as SNHLY and CDR2 as FYNNEI. Trimming pared 5 bases from V and 0 bases from J, leaving 11 bases between. The CDR3 covers 15 residues. The CDR3 region is CASSKGEFSGNTIYF. The CDR3, as DNA: TGTGCCAGCAGTAAGGGGGAGTTCTCTGGAAACACCATATATTTT.

The gene calls are TRBV6-5 and TRBJ1-2; D is perhaps TRBD1 (6 bases). Germline V gives CDR1 MNHEY, CDR2 SVGAGI. The CDR3 contains 13 residues. Trimming pared 7 bases from V and 4 bases from J, leaving 13 bases between. CDR3 protein: CASKRGGGYGYTF. For the CDR3, the DNA is TGTGCCAGCAAGAGAGGGGGGGGCTATGGCTACACCTTC.

The rearrangement joins TRBV6-2 or TRBV6-3 to TRBJ2-7; D is possibly TRBD2 (6 bases). V lost 4 bases and J 5 bases, leaving 15 bases between the germline ends. Germline V gene lookup returns CDR1 MNHEY and CDR2 SVGEGT. This CDR3 region has 14 residues. This chain's CDR3 is CASSSGDAWHEQYF. CDR3 DNA sequence: TGTGCCAGCAGTTCGGGGGACGCCTGGCACGAGCAGTACTTC.

V is TRBV7-2 and J is TRBJ2-1, with TRBD2 identical over 9 bases. The CDR3 extends over 15 amino acids. Per germline, CDR1 SGHTA and CDR2 FQGNSA. The V segment lost 1 base and the J segment 15 bases; nucleotides outside the gene matches: 13. As DNA, the CDR3 is TGTGCCAGCAGCTTAGTGCCGGCCGGCGGGGGGGGTTGGTTCTTC. This gives the protein CASSLVPAGGGGWFF.

The J gene is TRBJ2-5, the V gene TRBV6-5, with TRBD1 matching 7 bases. Germline CDR1 and CDR2: MNHEY and SVGAGI. V lost 7 bases, J lost 2 bases, and 10 bases stayed unmatched. This CDR3 has 15 amino acids. CDR3 in amino acids: CASISDGTVQETQYF. As DNA, the CDR3 is TGTGCCAGCATCTCCGACGGGACAGTACAAGAGACCCAGTACTTC.

This clone was detected ten times or more. V and J are TRBV5-1 and TRBJ1-2; possible D gene TRBD1, 6 bases. CDR1 is SGHRS and CDR2 is YFSETQ in the germline V gene. V lost 5 bases, J lost 6 bases, and 14 bases lay in between. The CDR3 is 13 residues long. The CDR3 sequence: CASRKQGTDGYTF. The CDR3, as DNA: TGCGCCAGCAGAAAACAGGGTACAGATGGCTACACCTTC.

This chain connects TRBV4-1 to TRBJ1-4, with a possible D match to TRBD1 (5 bases). Looked up from germline, CDR1 is MGHRA and CDR2 is YSYEKL. CDR3 length equals 16 residues. The ends were cut back, 7 bases at V and 0 bases at J, with 15 bases in the middle. CDR3: CASTKRDSSTNEKLFF. Written as DNA, the CDR3 is TGCGCCAGCACCAAACGAGACAGCTCAACTAATGAAAAACTGTTTTTT.

This clone was observed a single time. The chain has TRBV3-1 (or the pseudogene TRBV3-2) and TRBJ1-4; D remains unclear. Germline CDR1 and CDR2: LGHDT and YNNKEL (reference sequence). The CDR3 is 11 residues long. V dropped 4 bases and J dropped 10 bases, with 7 bases sitting between them. The CDR3: CASSPEGKLFF. The CDR3 coding sequence is TGTGCCAGCAGCCCGGAGGGAAAACTGTTTTTT.

This clone has more than one count but fewer than ten. Here the CDR3 DNA reads TGTGCCAGTAGTCCTTATCCGGGACAGGGTGATACGGCTTTCTTT. This codes for CASSPYPGQGDTAFF. The chain has TRBV19 and TRBJ1-1; 9 bases line up with TRBD1. The CDR3 is 15 residues long. The germline CDR1 and CDR2 sequences are LNHDA and SQIVND (reference sequence). J was trimmed by 11 bases and V by 5 bases; bases with no gene match: 15.

The chain employs TRBV20-1 and TRBJ1-1; unclear D gene. V gave up 4 bases and J gave up 7 bases, with 10 bases separating them. The germline V gene has CDR1 DFQATT and CDR2 SNEGSKA (reference sequence). The CDR3 is 11 amino acids. CDR3 loop: CSAKMAYEAFF. CDR3 DNA: TGCAGTGCTAAGATGGCATATGAAGCTTTCTTT.

This clone was observed once. The J gene is TRBJ2-6, the V gene TRBV5-4; unclear D gene. V was cut by 4 bases and J by 1 base, with 12 bases left in between. The germline V gene has CDR1 SGHNT and CDR2 YYREEE (reference sequence). The CDR3 has 16 residues. CDR3 residues: CASSGRSNSGANVLTF. CDR3 nucleotide sequence: TGTGCCAGCAGCGGTCGGAGTAATTCTGGGGCCAACGTCCTGACTTTC.

This clone was seen a handful of times. The chain combines TRBV7-2 with TRBJ1-6; D may be TRBD1 (6 bases). V was pared by 5 bases and J by 7 bases, with 21 bases between. The CDR3 runs to 17 residues. Germline assignment: CDR1 SGHTA and CDR2 FQGNSA. CDR3: CASSPRGTNIVNSPLHF. CDR3 DNA: TGTGCCAGCAGCCCGAGAGGGACAAATATTGTAAATTCACCCCTCCACTTT. Looking up the rest from reference TRBV7-2 and TRBJ1-6 gives the full variable domain: GAGVSQSPSNKVTEKGKDVELRCDPISGHTALYWYRQSLGQGLEFLIYFQGNSAPDKSGLPSDRFSAERTGGSVSTLTIQRTQQEDSAVYLCASSPRGTNIVNSPLHFGNGTRLTVT.

The chain combines TRBV18 with TRBJ1-2; 9 positions agree with TRBD1. Germline-derived CDR1 and CDR2 are KGHSH and LQKENI. The CDR3 runs 14 residues. V lost 5 bases, J lost 2 bases, and 3 bases stayed unmatched. The CDR3 here is CASSLGQGNYGYTF. Written as DNA, the CDR3 is TGTGCCAGCTCATTAGGACAGGGGAACTATGGCTACACCTTC.

This chain joins TRBV19 and TRBJ2-6, with a possible D match to TRBD1 (5 bases). CDR1 and CDR2 from the germline V gene are LNHDA and SQIVND (reference sequence). Between the trimmed V and J ends, which lost 5 bases and 15 bases, there was a span of 20 bases. The CDR3 loop spans 14 amino acids. CDR3 residues: CASSQNTGGVGLTF. The CDR3 DNA is TGTGCCAGTAGTCAGAACACAGGTGGTGTGGGCCTGACTTTC.

This clone was found a few times. The rearrangement joins TRBV12-3 or TRBV12-4 to TRBJ2-3, with D perhaps matching TRBD1 (6 bases). The CDR3 sequence is 12 residues long. Trimming removed 5 bases at V and 7 bases at J, with 10 bases between. In DNA, the CDR3 is TGTGCCAGCAGTCAGGGGTTTCATACGCAGTATTTT. This sequence encodes CASSQGFHTQYF.

The CDR3: CASSDLPSGLAEQYF. In DNA, the CDR3 is TGCGCCAGCAGCGACTTACCTTCGGGACTAGCGGAGCAGTATTTT. V and J are TRBV5-1 and TRBJ2-3; TRBD2 agrees at 11 bases. There are 15 residues in the CDR3. V shed 4 bases and J 11 bases; nucleotides not matched to a gene: 12. CDR1 and CDR2 from the germline V gene are SGHRS and YFSETQ.